This TCR beta chain was recovered during a study of T-cell memory formation after mild COVID-19. Study as a whole: In these data, TCR clusters were largely donor specific. Study findings and constraints: Some responding clones appeared in pre-infection memory, suggesting cross-reactive memory joined.

From germline, CDR1 is DFQATT and CDR2 SNEGSKA (reference sequence). V gave up 3 bases and J gave up 4 bases, with 16 bases separating them. CDR3 length: 15 amino acids. 5'RACE, which relied on constant-segment primers, yielded TCR alpha and TCR beta cDNA libraries carrying sample barcodes and UMIs. TCRdb reanalysed the 5' RACE reads using MiXCR and keeps one entry per CDR3 protein. The table lists 540,000 or so distinct CDR3 sequences, around 21% of them singletons. A word on this clonotype: The antigen remains undetermined.

The genes are TRBV20-1 and TRBJ1-5; possible D gene TRBD1, 6 bases. The receptor was derived from an adult woman who had mild COVID-19 (a few samples of this study predate the infection). Cell type and time point are not known. Sample: PBMCs or a T cell subset sorted from them (not recorded which). In DNA, the CDR3 is TGCAGTGCTAGGTTGGGACACGGGACAAATCAGCCCCAGCATTTT. It codes for CSARLGHGTNQPQHF.